This T cell receptor beta chain was documented in a study of blood T cell repertoires in COVID-19. Study overall: Acute and convalescent COVID-19 specimens originated in the United States, Italy and Spain. Sources were T cells, B-cell-depleted T cells, or PBMCs; the material itself was cDNA or gDNA.

V was pared by 0 bases and J by 7 bases, with 2 bases of the junction left unmatched. The CDR3 is made up of 15 amino acids. Germline V gene sequence: CDR1 LGHNA, CDR2 YSLEER. In the original analysis: It was from reference gene primer amplification that nucleated cell counts were estimated. The assay was immunoSEQ multiplex PCR, and TCRdb's table has in-frame clones only and misses some. The D gene and trimming were derived from the DNA, and the V and J assignments and clone size from that table. In the table there are around 31,000 clones, 80% to 95% of which are singletons. The V and J genes are TRBV4-3 and TRBJ1-6; 8 bases align to TRBD1. Material: peripheral blood. The TCR sequence derives from a man between 60 and 75 years old with acute or convalescent COVID-19. The CDR3 here is CASSQEGQANSPLHF. CDR3 DNA sequence: TGCGCCAGCAGCCAAGAGGGACAGGCAAATTCACCCCTCCACTTT.